This TCR beta chain was recorded in a study of graft-versus-host responses after intestinal transplantation (dated by TCRdb to about 2021). General notes on the study: Multivisceral, liver-intestinal, or isolated intestinal transplants were received by the recipients. Every recipient was given anti-thymocyte globulin induction, then maintenance tacrolimus and steroids for roughly 3 years. Bulk TCR-beta CDR3 sequencing was used to track graft-versus-host and host-versus-graft alloreactive T cell clones in the graft, circulation and bone marrow after intestinal transplantation. Alloreactive clones were identified by sequencing pre-transplant mixed lymphocyte reaction products and comparing them with unstimulated pre-transplant donor and recipient T cells. A cohort of around 25 intestinal transplant recipients, including one retransplant, was enrolled, and 3 patients lacking pretransplant specimens were excluded. A peak of at least 4% donor T cells among recipient peripheral blood mononuclear cells was the definition used for donor T cell macrochimerism. Instead of going to the commercial service, samples from a few later patients were sequenced in-house on an Illumina MiSeq and processed with MiXCR. Study-wide findings and limitations: In the allografts of patients with donor T cell macrochimerism, GvH to HvG T cell clonal ratios were high. Conclusions were limited by the relatively low number and heterogeneity of intestinal transplant patients. GvH clones were detected in recipient bone marrow, and some appeared earlier in ileal mucosa or blood, consistent with an intestinal mucosal origin. Peak levels of circulating GvH clones were associated with declines in HvG clones early after transplant.

The time point label on this specimen signifies: cells obtained before transplantation from donor or recipient. CD3+CD4+ and CD3+CD8+ populations were FACS-sorted from unstimulated pre-transplant donor and recipient cells taken from spleen or lymph nodes. Comment on this clone: Its antigen has not been determined. One base away there is no much larger clone; base qualities are not given.

Trimming takes 5 bases off V and 3 bases off J; junction bases not matched to a gene: 9. Taken from the germline V gene, the CDR1 and CDR2 loops are MDHEN and SYDVKM. The CDR3 starts with the cysteine, ends with the phenylalanine, and has 15 residues. Of all the DNA, just the CDR3 is kept, 45 bases in frame from base 1. Receptor libraries were prepared by the immunoSEQ multiplex PCR assay. In most patients, genomic DNA was isolated using the Qiagen DNeasy Blood and Tissue Kit and sent frozen to Adaptive Biotechnologies for TCR sequencing. For most patients, high-throughput TCR-beta CDR3 sequencing of genomic DNA was performed by Adaptive Biotechnologies. On the authors' methods: Adaptive's ImmunoSEQ software was the source of the TCR sequencing data for 18 patients, while three other patients were processed with MiXCR and VDJtools. CD4 versus CD8 sorting errors were corrected by removing sequences found in both subsets at a frequency ratio below 5:1. CDR3 nucleotide sequences shared between donor and recipient were removed because the origin of such sequences could not be assigned. To count as alloreactive, a clone needed at least 2-fold expansion over unstimulated cells and a minimum CFSE-low frequency of 0.002% (template counts) or 0.001% (read counts). Clones detected in sequenced pre-transplant spleen, lymph node, or MLR CFSE-low populations of the donor or recipient were defined as mappable. The cumulative frequency of alloreactive clones was calculated as a percentage of all sequences, weighted by copy number. Held by TCRdb, this immuneACCESS table contains in-frame sequences only and omits some clones. Under half of the omission traces to an unresolved V gene where checked; the cause of the rest is unknown. The V and J calls and clone size are taken from that table; D and trimming were inferred from the DNA. The sample table records 75,000 to 95,000 clones; roughly 90% of these occur just once. The biggest ten clones account for around 0.37% of the sample.

This clonotype originated in a human donor who was the organ donor for an intestinal transplant. This receptor chain uses TRBV28 and TRBJ1-2, with 7 bases aligning to TRBD1. Source: unstimulated CD4+ T cells sorted from spleen or lymph node cells, taken before transplant. CDR3 protein: CASSSVGGADYGYTF. Here is the DNA: TGTGCCAGCAGTAGCGTAGGGGGCGCAGACTATGGCTACACCTTC.